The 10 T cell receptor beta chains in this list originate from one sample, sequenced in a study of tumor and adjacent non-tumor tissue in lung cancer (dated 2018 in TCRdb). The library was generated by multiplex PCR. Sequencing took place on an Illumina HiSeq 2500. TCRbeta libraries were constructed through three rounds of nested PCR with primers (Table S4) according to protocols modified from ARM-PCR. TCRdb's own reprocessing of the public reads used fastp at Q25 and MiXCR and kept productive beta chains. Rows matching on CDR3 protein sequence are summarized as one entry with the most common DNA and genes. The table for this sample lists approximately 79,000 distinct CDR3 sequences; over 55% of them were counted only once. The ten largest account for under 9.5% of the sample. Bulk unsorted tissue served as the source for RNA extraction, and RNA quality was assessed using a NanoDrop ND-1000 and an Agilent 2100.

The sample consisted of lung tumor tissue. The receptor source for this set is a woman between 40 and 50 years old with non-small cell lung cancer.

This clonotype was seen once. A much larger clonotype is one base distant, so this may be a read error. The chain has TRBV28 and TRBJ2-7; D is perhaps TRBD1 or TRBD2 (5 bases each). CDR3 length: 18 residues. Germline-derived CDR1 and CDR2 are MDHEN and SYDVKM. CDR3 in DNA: TGTGCCAGCAGTTTATACGGGGCGGGTCGGGGCATAGGCTACGAGCACTACTTC. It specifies CASSLYGAGRGIGYEHYF.

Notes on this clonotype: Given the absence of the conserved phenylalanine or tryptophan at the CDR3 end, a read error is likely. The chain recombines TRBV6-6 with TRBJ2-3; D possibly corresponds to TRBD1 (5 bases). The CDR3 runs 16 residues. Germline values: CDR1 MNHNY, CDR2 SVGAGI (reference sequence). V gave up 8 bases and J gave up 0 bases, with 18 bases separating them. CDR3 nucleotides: TGTGCCAGCGGCGTTAGGGGCGGACGTAGCACAGATACGCAGTATTAT. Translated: CASGVRGGRSTDTQYY.

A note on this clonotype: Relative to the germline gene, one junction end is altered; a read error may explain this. The CDR3 protein is CSEEGPREIQYF. For the CDR3, the DNA is TGCAGTGAGGAGGGACCCCGGGAGATCCAGTACTTC. V is TRBV20-1 and J is TRBJ2-5, with D perhaps matching TRBD2 (6 bases). CDR3 size: 12 residues. The V gene's germline CDR1 is DFQATT and CDR2 SNEGSKA (reference sequence).

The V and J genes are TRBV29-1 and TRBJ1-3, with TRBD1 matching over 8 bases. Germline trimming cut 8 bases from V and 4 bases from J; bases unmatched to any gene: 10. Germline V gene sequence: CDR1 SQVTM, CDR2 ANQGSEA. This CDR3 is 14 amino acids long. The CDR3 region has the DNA TGCAGCCTCTCCGACAGGGGAAGGGGAAACACCATATATTTT. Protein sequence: CSLSDRGRGNTIYF.

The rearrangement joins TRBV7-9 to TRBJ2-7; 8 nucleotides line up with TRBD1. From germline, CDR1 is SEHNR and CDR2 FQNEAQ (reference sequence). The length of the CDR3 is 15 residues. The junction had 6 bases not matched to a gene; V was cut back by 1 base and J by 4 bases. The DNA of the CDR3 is TGTGCCAGCAGCTTAGAAGAACAGGGGGGATACGAGCAGTACTTC. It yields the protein CASSLEEQGGYEQYF.

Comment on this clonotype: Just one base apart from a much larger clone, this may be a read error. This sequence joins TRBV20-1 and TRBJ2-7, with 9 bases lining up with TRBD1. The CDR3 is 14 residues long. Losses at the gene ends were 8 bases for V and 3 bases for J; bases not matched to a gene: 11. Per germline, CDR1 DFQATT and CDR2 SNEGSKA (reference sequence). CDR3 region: CSTPTGTGNYEQYF. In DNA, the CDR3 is TGCAGTACTCCTACTGGGACAGGGAACTACGAGCAGTACTTC.

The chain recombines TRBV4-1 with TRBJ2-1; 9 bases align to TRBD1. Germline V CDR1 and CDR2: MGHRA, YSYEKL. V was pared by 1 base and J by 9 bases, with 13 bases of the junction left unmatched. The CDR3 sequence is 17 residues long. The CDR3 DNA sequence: TGCGCCAGCAGCCAAGGACGGGGACAGGGAATTCACAGTGAGCAGTTCTTC. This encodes CASSQGRGQGIHSEQFF.

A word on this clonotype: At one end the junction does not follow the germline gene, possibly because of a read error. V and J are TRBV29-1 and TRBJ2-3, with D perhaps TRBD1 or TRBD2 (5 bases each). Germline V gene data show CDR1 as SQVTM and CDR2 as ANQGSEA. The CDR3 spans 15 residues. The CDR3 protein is CSVVARGRGTYTQYF. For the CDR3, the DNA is TGCAGCGTTGTTGCTAGGGGACGGGGCACATATACGCAGTATTTT.

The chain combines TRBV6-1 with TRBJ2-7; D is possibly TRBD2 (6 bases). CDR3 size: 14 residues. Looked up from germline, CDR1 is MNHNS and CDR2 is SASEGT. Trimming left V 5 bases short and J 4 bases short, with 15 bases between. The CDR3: CASSTEGLNYEQYF. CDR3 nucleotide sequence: TGTGCCAGCAGTACAGAGGGACTGAATTACGAGCAGTACTTC.

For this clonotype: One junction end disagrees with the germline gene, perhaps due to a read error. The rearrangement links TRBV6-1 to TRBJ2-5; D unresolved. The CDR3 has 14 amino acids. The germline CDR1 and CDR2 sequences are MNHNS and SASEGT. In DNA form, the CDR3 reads TGTGCTAGCAGTGGAATGATGGATCGGGAGACCCAGTACTTC. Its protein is CASSGMMDRETQYF.